These 32 T cell receptor beta chains came from one sample sequenced in a study of shared clonotypes between healthy human individuals. The assay was immunoSEQ multiplex PCR, and TCRdb's table has in-frame clones only and misses some. The sample records some 1.4 million clones, around 97% being singletons. Material for sequencing was naive CD4+ T cells sorted from blood. The subset: CD45RA+ positively selected. The receptors come from a man aged 25 to 40 in good health.

The gene calls are TRBV18 and TRBJ1-5; the D is unclear. Trimming left V 3 bases short and J 8 bases short, with 11 bases between. Germline-derived CDR1 and CDR2 are KGHSH and LQKENI. The CDR3 is made up of 13 amino acids. The CDR3: CASSPWAGKPQHF. In nucleotides, the CDR3 is TGTGCCAGCTCACCTTGGGCGGGGAAGCCCCAGCATTTT.

In DNA form, the CDR3 reads TGTGCCAGCAGCGTAGTAGGGACGGGCATTCAGTACTTC. This encodes CASSVVGTGIQYF. The chain uses TRBV9 and TRBJ2-4, with D perhaps given as TRBD1 or TRBD2 (5 bases each). V gave up 0 bases and J gave up 9 bases, with 10 bases separating them. This CDR3 region has 13 residues. The V gene's germline CDR1 is SGDLS and CDR2 YYNGEE.

This chain connects TRBV28 to TRBJ2-7; D is possibly TRBD2 (6 bases). CDR3 length: 14 amino acids. The V gene's germline CDR1 is MDHEN and CDR2 SYDVKM. V was cut by 6 bases and J by 6 bases, with 18 bases left in between. The CDR3 region is CASREGGASLEQYF. As DNA, the CDR3 is TGTGCCAGCAGAGAGGGAGGCGCCTCCCTCGAGCAGTACTTC.

The chain has TRBV2 and TRBJ2-7; TRBD1 agrees at 10 bases. J was trimmed by 6 bases and V by 1 base; bases with no gene match: 9. In germline, CDR1 is SNHLY, CDR2 FYNNEI. This CDR3 has 16 amino acids. The CDR3 DNA follows: TGTGCCAGCAGTGAAGGGGCCGGGACAGGGGTCGGCGAGCAGTACTTC. It specifies CASSEGAGTGVGEQYF. Looking up the rest from reference TRBV2 and TRBJ2-7 gives the full variable domain: EPEVTQTPSHQVTQMGQEVILRCVPISNHLYFYWYRQILGQKVEFLVSFYNNEISEKSEIFDDQFSVERPDGSNFTLKIRSTKLEDSAMYFCASSEGAGTGVGEQYFGPGTRLTVT.

This chain joins TRBV18 and TRBJ2-2; D ambiguous. The germline CDR1 and CDR2 sequences are KGHSH and LQKENI. CDR3 length: 16 residues. V was clipped by 1 base and J by 6 bases, with 15 bases between them. The CDR3 DNA reads as TGTGCCAGCTCACCACGGAGCGTTGGTTTGCCCGGGGAGCTGTTTTTT. Amino acids: CASSPRSVGLPGELFF.

The chain employs TRBV28 and TRBJ1-2, with TRBD1 identical over 7 bases. The germline V gene encodes CDR1 MDHEN and CDR2 SYDVKM. The CDR3 totals 12 residues. V trimming: 3 bases; J trimming: 8 bases; junction bases outside the gene matches: 3. This chain's CDR3 is CASSFTGEGYTF. The DNA of the CDR3 is TGTGCCAGCAGTTTCACAGGGGAAGGCTACACCTTC.

V usage is TRBV28 and J usage is TRBJ2-7; D possibly matches TRBD1 or TRBD2 (5 bases each). The CDR3 is made up of 15 amino acids. In germline, CDR1 is MDHEN, CDR2 SYDVKM. V was cut by 7 bases and J by 0 bases, with 16 bases left in between. The CDR3 DNA is TGTGCCAGCACCGGGACGGGACGAAGCTCCTACGAGCAGTACTTC. Its protein is CASTGTGRSSYEQYF.

This clone showed up just a few times. The V gene is TRBV2, the J gene TRBJ2-5; D is possibly TRBD2 (6 bases). The CDR3 spans 11 residues. CDR1 SNHLY and CDR2 FYNNEI come from the germline V gene. Deletions cut 10 bases from V and 9 bases from J, with 15 bases between. The CDR3 bases are TGTGCCACCTCTAGCGACGGGGCCCAGTACTTC. Its translation: CATSSDGAQYF.

The chain carries TRBV19 and TRBJ2-2, with 12 bases that match TRBD2. Germline V gene data show CDR1 as LNHDA and CDR2 as SQIVND (reference sequence). The length of the CDR3 is 15 residues. V shed 4 bases, J shed 7 bases, and the junction held 4 bases outside the gene matches. The DNA of the CDR3 is TGTGCCAGTAGTAAGACTAGCGGGAGTTTCGGGGAGCTGTTTTTT. Translating gives CASSKTSGSFGELFF.

This chain connects TRBV19 to TRBJ1-5; the D is unclear. The V and J ends lost 3 bases and 4 bases respectively, with 16 bases between them. Germline assignment: CDR1 LNHDA and CDR2 SQIVND (reference sequence). CDR3 length equals 16 residues. CDR3 coding DNA: TGTGCCAGTAGTATCGGGCCCCCCGGCCAAAATCAGCCCCAGCATTTT. Translation gives CASSIGPPGQNQPQHF. Together with reference TRBV19 and TRBJ1-5, the CDR3 gives the full variable domain: DGGITQSPKYLFRKEGQNVTLSCEQNLNHDAMYWYRQDPGQGLRLIYYSQIVNDFQKGDIAEGYSVSREKKESFPLTVTSAQKNPTAFYLCASSIGPPGQNQPQHFGDGTRLSIL.

CDR3 residues: CASSQADITVRFF. The CDR3 DNA sequence: TGTGCCAGCAGCCAAGCAGACATTACAGTACGGTTCTTC. This sequence joins TRBV14 and TRBJ2-1; D gene uncertain. The CDR3 is 13 amino acids. From germline, CDR1 is SGHDN and CDR2 FVKESK. V was shortened by 1 base and J by 15 bases, with 16 bases between the two germline ends.

CDR3 loop: CASSGGRRAETQYF. Here the CDR3 DNA reads TGTGCCAGCAGCGGGGGAAGAAGGGCAGAGACCCAGTACTTC. V usage is TRBV5-5 and J usage is TRBJ2-5; D possibly uses TRBD1 or TRBD2 (5 bases each). Germline CDR1 is SGHKS and CDR2 is YYEKEE (reference sequence). The CDR3 is made up of 14 amino acids. With 4 bases removed from V and 4 bases from J, the gap between germline ends came to 14 bases. Together with reference TRBV5-5 and TRBJ2-5, the CDR3 gives the full variable domain: DAGVTQSPTHLIKTRGQQVTLRCSPISGHKSVSWYQQVLGQGPQFIFQYYEKEERGRGNFPDRFSARQFPNYSSELNVNALLLGDSALYLCASSGGRRAETQYFGPGTRLLVL.

The chain is built from TRBV9 and TRBJ2-3; tentatively, D is TRBD1 (6 bases). Trimming pared 0 bases from V and 6 bases from J, leaving 14 bases between. The CDR3 sequence is 15 residues long. In germline, CDR1 is SGDLS, CDR2 YYNGEE. The CDR3 sequence: CASSVVGQPGDTQYF. The CDR3 DNA reads as TGTGCCAGCAGCGTAGTTGGACAGCCCGGGGATACGCAGTATTTT.

This clone has only one observation. The chain employs TRBV15 and TRBJ1-4, with D unclear. Germline CDR1 LNHNV, CDR2 YYDKDF (reference sequence). This CDR3 contains 15 residues. The germline V and J ends were trimmed by 2 bases and 0 bases, with 7 bases remaining between them. CDR3 nucleotide sequence: TGTGCCACCAGCAGACACCGAACAACTAATGAAAAACTGTTTTTT. Translating it yields CATSRHRTTNEKLFF.

The gene calls are TRBV9 and TRBJ2-1, with D maybe TRBD2 (5 bases). The germline CDR1 and CDR2 sequences are SGDLS and YYNGEE. The CDR3 loop spans 13 amino acids. The V and J ends lost 5 bases and 10 bases respectively, with 16 bases between them. CDR3 nucleotides: TGTGCCAGCAGTCCGGACCCACTAGGAGAGCAGTTCTTC. It encodes CASSPDPLGEQFF.

The gene calls are TRBV2 and TRBJ2-1; tentatively, D is TRBD2 (6 bases). CDR3 length: 14 residues. The V and J ends lost 8 bases and 0 bases respectively, with 11 bases between them. Germline assignment: CDR1 SNHLY and CDR2 FYNNEI. The CDR3 DNA reads as TGTGCCAGCTGGAGGGACCCCTCCTACAATGAGCAGTTCTTC. Its protein product is CASWRDPSYNEQFF.

The V call is TRBV28, the J call TRBJ2-3; D remains unclear. The CDR3 spans 13 residues. The germline V gene encodes CDR1 MDHEN and CDR2 SYDVKM. V lost 1 base and J 5 bases, leaving 7 bases between the germline ends. In nucleotides, the CDR3 is TGTGCCAGCAGTTTATTCCTTGAAGATACGCAGTATTTT. It is translated as CASSLFLEDTQYF.

This clone occurred a few times. J is TRBJ2-7 and V is TRBV29-1; 9 bases align to TRBD1. Losses at the gene ends were 6 bases for V and 5 bases for J; bases not matched to a gene: 5. Germline V gives CDR1 SQVTM, CDR2 ANQGSEA. The CDR3 spans 12 residues. CDR3 nucleotides: TGCAGCGTCACAGGGGGCGTTCACGAGCAGTACTTC. Protein: CSVTGGVHEQYF.

The chain is built from TRBV5-5 and TRBJ2-7, with 7 bases aligning to TRBD2. The germline V gene has CDR1 SGHKS and CDR2 YYEKEE (reference sequence). This CDR3 has 18 residues. The V segment lost 4 bases and the J segment 1 base; nucleotides outside the gene matches: 17. This chain's CDR3 is CASSRRDPREAGSYEQYF. In DNA form, the CDR3 reads TGTGCCAGCAGCCGTAGGGACCCCCGGGAGGCAGGATCCTACGAGCAGTACTTC.

This chain joins TRBV5-1 and TRBJ1-1; 7 bases match TRBD1. The length of the CDR3 is 15 residues. The V and J ends lost 4 bases and 2 bases, in that order; junction bases with no gene match: 8. Germline loops: CDR1 SGHRS, CDR2 YFSETQ. The CDR3 nucleotides are TGCGCCAGCAGCCTTCGGACAGGTTCAAACACTGAAGCTTTCTTT. Amino acids: CASSLRTGSNTEAFF.

This clone is a singleton in its sample. The chain links TRBV5-1 to TRBJ2-4; D is unresolved. Germline-derived CDR1 and CDR2 are SGHRS and YFSETQ. The CDR3 has 16 amino acids. The V end lost 2 bases, the J end lost 1 base, and 13 bases lay between the germline ends. The DNA for the CDR3 is TGCGCCAGCAGCTTCGGATGGGGTTTCGCCAAAAACATTCAGTACTTC. Translation gives CASSFGWGFAKNIQYF.

J is TRBJ2-7 and V is TRBV5-1; D tentatively reads TRBD1 or TRBD2 (5 bases each). Germline CDR1 and CDR2: SGHRS and YFSETQ. The CDR3 has 12 amino acids. Trimming pared 8 bases from V and 6 bases from J, leaving 15 bases between. CDR3 amino acids: CASYSTRGEQYF. The CDR3 DNA reads TGCGCCAGTTACTCAACTAGGGGCGAGCAGTACTTC.

The chain is built from TRBV28 and TRBJ2-3, with TRBD1 matching 7 bases. Germline V gene lookup returns CDR1 MDHEN and CDR2 SYDVKM. This CDR3 region has 15 residues. V was pared by 5 bases and J by 3 bases, with 8 bases of the junction left unmatched. For the CDR3, the DNA is TGTGCCAGCAGTACCCAGACAGGGCGGACAGATACGCAGTATTTT. It codes for CASSTQTGRTDTQYF.

J is TRBJ2-1 and V is TRBV5-1; the D gene could be TRBD1 or TRBD2 (5 bases each). Trimming removed 1 base from V and 2 bases from J, with 7 bases in between. Germline V CDR1 and CDR2: SGHRS, YFSETQ. This CDR3 spans 14 amino acids. CDR3 residues: CASSLRGAYNEQFF. For the CDR3, the DNA is TGCGCCAGCAGCTTGAGAGGGGCCTACAATGAGCAGTTCTTC.

The rearrangement uses TRBV27 and TRBJ2-7; 8 bases agree with TRBD1. The CDR3 is made up of 15 amino acids. Germline V gives CDR1 MNHEY, CDR2 SMNVEV (reference sequence). V shed 3 bases and J 3 bases; nucleotides not matched to a gene: 7. CDR3 DNA sequence: TGTGCCAGCAGTTTGTTTCTGGACAGGGTCTACGAGCAGTACTTC. This gives the protein CASSLFLDRVYEQYF.

The chain joins TRBV30 to TRBJ1-5, with D hard to call. Trimming shortened V by 1 base and J by 1 base, and 11 bases separated the two germline ends. This CDR3 spans 15 amino acids. Germline loops: CDR1 GTSNPN, CDR2 SVGIG (reference sequence). The CDR3 protein is CAWSARGGSNQPQHF. CDR3 DNA sequence: TGTGCCTGGAGTGCCCGGGGAGGGAGCAATCAGCCCCAGCATTTT.

The V call is TRBV6-4, the J call TRBJ2-3; 8 bases match TRBD2. The V segment lost 3 bases and the J segment 2 bases; nucleotides outside the gene matches: 1. Germline V gene sequence: CDR1 MRHNA, CDR2 SNTAGT. The CDR3 is made up of 14 amino acids. The chain's CDR3 is CASSELAATDTQYF. The CDR3 bases are TGTGCCAGCAGTGAACTAGCGGCCACAGATACGCAGTATTTT.

This clone was counted a single time. V and J are TRBV6-1 and TRBJ2-2; D tentatively fits TRBD1 or TRBD2 (5 bases each). Trimming removed 4 bases at V and 6 bases at J, with 12 bases between. From germline, CDR1 is MNHNS and CDR2 SASEGT. The length of the CDR3 is 14 residues. The CDR3, as DNA: TGTGCCAGCAGTGTTGTACAGGAGGCCGGGGAGCTGTTTTTT. Translated, it gives CASSVVQEAGELFF.

The chain carries TRBV5-8 and TRBJ2-2; D tentatively fits TRBD1 or TRBD2 (5 bases each). This CDR3 has 15 amino acids. CDR1 is SGHTS and CDR2 is YDEGEE in the germline V gene. V gave up 3 bases and J gave up 4 bases, with 13 bases separating them. CDR3 DNA: TGTGCCAGCAGCTCGGGGACCGGGATCACCGGGGAGCTGTTTTTT. Its protein product is CASSSGTGITGELFF.

This chain links TRBV28 with TRBJ2-7; D tentatively reads TRBD1 or TRBD2 (5 bases each). The CDR3 contains 15 residues. Germline lookup yields CDR1 MDHEN and CDR2 SYDVKM. The germline V and J ends were trimmed by 4 bases and 1 base, with 14 bases remaining between them. CDR3 sequence (DNA): TGTGCCAGCAGTTGGGCGATGGGACGGTCCTACGAGCAGTACTTC. Protein: CASSWAMGRSYEQYF.

The chain uses TRBV5-4 and TRBJ2-5, with 16 bases that match TRBD2. The CDR3 runs 16 residues. V gave up 5 bases and J gave up 4 bases; unmatched junction bases: 5. CDR1 SGHNT and CDR2 YYREEE come from the germline V gene (reference sequence). The CDR3 DNA is TGTGCCAGCAGTTCGGGACTAGCGGGAGGGCCAGAGACCCAGTACTTC. As protein: CASSSGLAGGPETQYF.

The chain recombines TRBV10-1 with TRBJ2-1; perhaps TRBD1 as D (5 bases). V was clipped by 8 bases and J by 5 bases, with 13 bases between them. The CDR3 runs 13 residues. Per the germline V gene, CDR1 is WNHNN and CDR2 is SYGVQD (reference sequence). CDR3 bases: TGCGCCAGCTCGATGGGGCGAAACAATGAGCAGTTCTTC. It translates to CASSMGRNNEQFF.